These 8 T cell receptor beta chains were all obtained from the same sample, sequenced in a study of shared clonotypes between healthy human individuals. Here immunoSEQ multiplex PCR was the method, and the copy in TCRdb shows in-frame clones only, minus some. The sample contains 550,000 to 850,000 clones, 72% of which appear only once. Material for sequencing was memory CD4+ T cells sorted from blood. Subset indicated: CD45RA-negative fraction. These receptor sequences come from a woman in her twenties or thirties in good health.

This CDR3 is CSVDRQGRQTQYF. The CDR3 DNA follows: TGCAGCGTTGACAGACAGGGACGACAGACCCAGTACTTC. The chain couples TRBV29-1 to TRBJ2-5, with 7 bases aligning to TRBD1. Germline V lookup: CDR1 SQVTM, CDR2 ANQGSEA. CDR3 size: 13 residues. The junction had 7 bases not matched to a gene; V was cut back by 3 bases and J by 6 bases.

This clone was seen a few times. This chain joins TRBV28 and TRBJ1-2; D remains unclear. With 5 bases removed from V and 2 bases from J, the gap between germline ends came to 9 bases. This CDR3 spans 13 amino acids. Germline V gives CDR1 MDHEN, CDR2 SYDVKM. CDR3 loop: CASSRNQNYGYTF. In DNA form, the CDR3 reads TGTGCCAGCAGTCGTAACCAGAACTATGGCTACACCTTC.

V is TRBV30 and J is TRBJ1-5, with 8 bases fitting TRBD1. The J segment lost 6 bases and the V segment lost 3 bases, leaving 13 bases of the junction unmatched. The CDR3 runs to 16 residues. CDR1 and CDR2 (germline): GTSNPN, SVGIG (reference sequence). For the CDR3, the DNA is TGTGCCTGGAGCAAAACCCCAGGGGGCGCGGGTCAGCCCCAGCATTTT. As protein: CAWSKTPGGAGQPQHF.

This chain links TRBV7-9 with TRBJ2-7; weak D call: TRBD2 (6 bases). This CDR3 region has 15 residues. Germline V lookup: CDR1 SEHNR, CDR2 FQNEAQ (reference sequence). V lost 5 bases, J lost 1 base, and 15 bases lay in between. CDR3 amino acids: CASSPHGGRSYEQYF. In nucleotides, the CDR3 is TGTGCCAGCAGCCCCCATGGAGGGAGGTCCTACGAGCAGTACTTC.

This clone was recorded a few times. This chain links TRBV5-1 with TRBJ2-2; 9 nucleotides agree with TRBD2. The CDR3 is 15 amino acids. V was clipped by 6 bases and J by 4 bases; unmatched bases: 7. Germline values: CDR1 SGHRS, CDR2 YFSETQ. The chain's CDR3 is CASTSGTSSTGELFF. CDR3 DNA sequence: TGCGCCAGCACTTCCGGGACTAGCTCCACCGGGGAGCTGTTTTTT.

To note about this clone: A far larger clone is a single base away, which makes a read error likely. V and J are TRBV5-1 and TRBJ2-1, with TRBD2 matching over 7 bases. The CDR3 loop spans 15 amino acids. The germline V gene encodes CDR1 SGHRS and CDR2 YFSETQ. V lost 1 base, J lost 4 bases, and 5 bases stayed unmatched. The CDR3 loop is CASSLSGGGYNEQFF. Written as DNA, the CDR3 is TGCGCCAGCAGCTTGAGTGGCGGGGGATACAATGAGCAGTTCTTC.

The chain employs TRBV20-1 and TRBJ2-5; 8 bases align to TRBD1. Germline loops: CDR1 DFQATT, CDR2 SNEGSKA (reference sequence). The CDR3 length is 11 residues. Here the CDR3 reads CSPDREETQYF. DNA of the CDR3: TGCAGCCCGGACAGGGAAGAGACCCAGTACTTC.

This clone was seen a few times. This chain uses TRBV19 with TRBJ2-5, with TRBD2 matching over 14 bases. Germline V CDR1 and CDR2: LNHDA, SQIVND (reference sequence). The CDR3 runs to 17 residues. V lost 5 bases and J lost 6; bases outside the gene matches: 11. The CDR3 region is CASSDRGLAGGRKTQYF. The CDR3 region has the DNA TGTGCCAGTAGTGACCGAGGACTAGCGGGAGGAAGAAAGACCCAGTACTTC.